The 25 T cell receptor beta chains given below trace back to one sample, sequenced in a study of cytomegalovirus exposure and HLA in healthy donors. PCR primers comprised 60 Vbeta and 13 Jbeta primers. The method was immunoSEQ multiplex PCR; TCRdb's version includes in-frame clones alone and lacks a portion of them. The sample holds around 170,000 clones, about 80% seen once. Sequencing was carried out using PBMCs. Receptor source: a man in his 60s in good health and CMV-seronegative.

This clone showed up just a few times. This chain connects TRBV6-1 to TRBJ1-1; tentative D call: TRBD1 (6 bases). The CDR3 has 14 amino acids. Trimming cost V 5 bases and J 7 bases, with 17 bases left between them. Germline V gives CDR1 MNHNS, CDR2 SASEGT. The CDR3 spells CASSTGWGEGEAFF. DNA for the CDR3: TGTGCCAGCAGTACAGGGTGGGGTGAAGGTGAAGCTTTCTTT.

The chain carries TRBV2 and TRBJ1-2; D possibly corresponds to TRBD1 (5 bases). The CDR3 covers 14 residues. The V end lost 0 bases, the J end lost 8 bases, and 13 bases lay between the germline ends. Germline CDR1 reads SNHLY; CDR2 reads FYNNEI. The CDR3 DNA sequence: TGTGCCAGCAGTGAAGCACGTGACAGCCCGGGCTACACCTTC. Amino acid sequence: CASSEARDSPGYTF.

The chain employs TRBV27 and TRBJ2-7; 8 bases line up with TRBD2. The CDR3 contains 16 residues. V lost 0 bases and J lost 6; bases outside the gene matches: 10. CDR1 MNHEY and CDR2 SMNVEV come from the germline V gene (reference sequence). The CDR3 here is CASSLSWLAGLREQYF. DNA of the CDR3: TGTGCCAGCAGTTTATCGTGGCTAGCGGGCCTACGCGAGCAGTACTTC.

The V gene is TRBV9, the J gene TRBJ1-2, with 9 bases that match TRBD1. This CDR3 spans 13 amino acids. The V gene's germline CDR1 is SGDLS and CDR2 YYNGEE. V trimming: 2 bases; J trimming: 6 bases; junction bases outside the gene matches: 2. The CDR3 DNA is TGTGCCAGCAGCGTGGACAGGGGAGATGGCTACACCTTC. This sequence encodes CASSVDRGDGYTF.

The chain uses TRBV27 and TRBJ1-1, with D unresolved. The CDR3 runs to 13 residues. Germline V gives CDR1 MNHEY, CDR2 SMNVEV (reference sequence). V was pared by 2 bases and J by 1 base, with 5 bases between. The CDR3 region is CASSLQANTEAFF. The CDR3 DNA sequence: TGTGCCAGCAGTTTACAAGCGAACACTGAAGCTTTCTTT.

This CDR3 reads CASSFQGGYGYTF. The DNA of the CDR3 is TGTGCCAGCAGTTTCCAGGGGGGCTATGGCTACACCTTC. The chain combines TRBV7-6 with TRBJ1-2, with 7 positions matching TRBD1. This CDR3 has 13 residues. With 6 bases clipped from V and 4 bases from J, the junction kept 5 bases outside the gene matches. From germline, CDR1 is SGHVS and CDR2 FNYEAQ.

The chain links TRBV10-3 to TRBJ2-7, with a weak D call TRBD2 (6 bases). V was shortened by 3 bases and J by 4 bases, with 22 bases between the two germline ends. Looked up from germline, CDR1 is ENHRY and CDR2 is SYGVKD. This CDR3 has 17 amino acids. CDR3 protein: CAISDLASANKGYEQYF. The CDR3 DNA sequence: TGTGCCATCAGTGACCTCGCTAGCGCCAATAAGGGTTACGAGCAGTACTTC.

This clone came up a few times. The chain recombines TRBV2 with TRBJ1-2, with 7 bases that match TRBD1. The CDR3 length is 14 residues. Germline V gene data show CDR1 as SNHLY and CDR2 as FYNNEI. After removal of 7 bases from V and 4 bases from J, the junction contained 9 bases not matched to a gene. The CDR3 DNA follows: TGTGCCAGCACCCTACAGGGGCAATTCTATGGCTACACCTTC. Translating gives CASTLQGQFYGYTF. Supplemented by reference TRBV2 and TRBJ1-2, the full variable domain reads EPEVTQTPSHQVTQMGQEVILRCVPISNHLYFYWYRQILGQKVEFLVSFYNNEISEKSEIFDDQFSVERPDGSNFTLKIRSTKLEDSAMYFCASTLQGQFYGYTFGSGTRLTVV.

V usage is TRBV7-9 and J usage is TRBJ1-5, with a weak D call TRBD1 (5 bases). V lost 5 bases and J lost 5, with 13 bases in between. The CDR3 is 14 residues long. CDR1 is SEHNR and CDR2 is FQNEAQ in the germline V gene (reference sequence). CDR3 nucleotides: TGTGCCAGCAGCGGCAGGACGGGGGATCAGCCCCAGCATTTT. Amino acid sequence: CASSGRTGDQPQHF.

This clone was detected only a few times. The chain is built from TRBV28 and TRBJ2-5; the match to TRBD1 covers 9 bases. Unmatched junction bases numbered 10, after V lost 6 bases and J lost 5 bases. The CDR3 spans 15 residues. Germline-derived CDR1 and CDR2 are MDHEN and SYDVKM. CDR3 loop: CASSPSIQGAETQYF. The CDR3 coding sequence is TGTGCCAGCAGCCCCTCCATACAGGGGGCTGAGACCCAGTACTTC.

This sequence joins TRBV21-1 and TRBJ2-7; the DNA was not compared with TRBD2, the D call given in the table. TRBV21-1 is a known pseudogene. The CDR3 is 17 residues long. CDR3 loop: CASSKTPLAGVSYEQYF. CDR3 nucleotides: TGTGCCAGCAGCAAAACCCCTTTAGCGGGAGTTTCCTACGAGCAGTACTTC.

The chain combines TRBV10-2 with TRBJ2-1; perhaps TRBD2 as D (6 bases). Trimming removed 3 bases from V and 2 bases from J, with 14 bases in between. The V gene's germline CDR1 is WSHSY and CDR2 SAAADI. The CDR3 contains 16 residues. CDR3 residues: CASSEPRRGAYNEQFF. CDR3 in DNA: TGCGCCAGCAGTGAACCTAGGCGGGGAGCCTACAATGAGCAGTTCTTC.

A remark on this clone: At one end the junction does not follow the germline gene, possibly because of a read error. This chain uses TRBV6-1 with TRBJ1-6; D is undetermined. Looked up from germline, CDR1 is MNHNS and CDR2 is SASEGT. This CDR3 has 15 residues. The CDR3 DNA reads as TGTGCCAGCAGTGAATTTCCGGGGAATAATTCACCCCTCCCCTTT. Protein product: CASSEFPGNNSPLPF.

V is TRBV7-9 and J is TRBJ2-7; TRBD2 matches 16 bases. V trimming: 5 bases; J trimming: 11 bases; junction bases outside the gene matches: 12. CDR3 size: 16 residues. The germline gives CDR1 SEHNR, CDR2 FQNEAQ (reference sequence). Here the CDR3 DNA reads TGTGCCAGCAGCCAAGACCCCGGGACTAGCGGGGGGGCGGAGTACTTC. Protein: CASSQDPGTSGGAEYF.

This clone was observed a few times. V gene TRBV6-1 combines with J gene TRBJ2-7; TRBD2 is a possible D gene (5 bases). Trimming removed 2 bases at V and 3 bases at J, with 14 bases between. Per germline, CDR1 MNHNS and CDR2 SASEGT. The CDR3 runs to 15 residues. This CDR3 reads CASSEPGEWGYEQYF. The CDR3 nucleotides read TGTGCCAGCAGTGAACCCGGGGAATGGGGCTACGAGCAGTACTTC.

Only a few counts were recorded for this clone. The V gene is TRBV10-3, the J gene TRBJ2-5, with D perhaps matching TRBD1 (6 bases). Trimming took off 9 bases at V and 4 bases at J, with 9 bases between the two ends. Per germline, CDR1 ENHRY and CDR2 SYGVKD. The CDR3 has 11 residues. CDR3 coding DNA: TGTGCCATAGGGGGTGCAGAGACCCAGTACTTC. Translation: CAIGGAETQYF.

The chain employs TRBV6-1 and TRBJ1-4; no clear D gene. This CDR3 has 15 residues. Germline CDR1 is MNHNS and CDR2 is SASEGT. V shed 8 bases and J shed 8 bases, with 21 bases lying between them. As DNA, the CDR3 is TGTGCCAGCGCCTCCTCGGGGTGGGGATTGGAAAAACTGTTTTTT. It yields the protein CASASSGWGLEKLFF.

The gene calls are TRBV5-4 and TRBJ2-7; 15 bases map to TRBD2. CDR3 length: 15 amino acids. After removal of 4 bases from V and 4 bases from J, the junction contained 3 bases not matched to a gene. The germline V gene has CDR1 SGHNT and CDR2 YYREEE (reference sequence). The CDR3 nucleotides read TGTGCCAGCAGCCCCGGGACTAGCGGGAGGTACGAGCAGTACTTC. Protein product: CASSPGTSGRYEQYF.

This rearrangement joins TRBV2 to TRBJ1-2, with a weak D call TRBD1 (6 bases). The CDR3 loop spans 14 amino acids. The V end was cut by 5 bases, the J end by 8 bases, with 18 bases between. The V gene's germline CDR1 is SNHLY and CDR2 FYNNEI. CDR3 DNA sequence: TGTGCCAGCAGTACAGGGACGTTCCTTGGCGGCTACACCTTC. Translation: CASSTGTFLGGYTF.

The CDR3 bases are TGTGCCAGCAGTCCCTGGACAGGGAGAGTCACTGAAGCTTTCTTT. As protein: CASSPWTGRVTEAFF. The rearrangement uses TRBV27 and TRBJ1-1; the match to TRBD1 covers 8 bases. The trim removed 5 bases at V and 4 bases at J, leaving 9 bases unmatched. Germline CDR1 MNHEY, CDR2 SMNVEV (reference sequence). The CDR3 spans 15 residues.

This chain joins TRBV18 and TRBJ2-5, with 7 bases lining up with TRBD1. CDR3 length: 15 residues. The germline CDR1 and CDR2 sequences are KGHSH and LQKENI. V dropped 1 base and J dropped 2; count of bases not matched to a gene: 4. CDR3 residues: CASSPLTGVQETQYF. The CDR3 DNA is TGTGCCAGCTCACCACTAACAGGGGTGCAAGAGACCCAGTACTTC.

CDR3 sequence reads: CASRRGSGINEQYF. The DNA for the CDR3 is TGTGCCAGCAGGCGTGGTAGCGGGATTAACGAGCAGTACTTC. V gene TRBV5-6 combines with J gene TRBJ2-7, with 8 bases lining up with TRBD2. The V and J ends lost 5 bases and 5 bases, in that order; junction bases with no gene match: 9. Looked up from germline, CDR1 is SGHDT and CDR2 is YYEEEE. This CDR3 comprises 14 residues.

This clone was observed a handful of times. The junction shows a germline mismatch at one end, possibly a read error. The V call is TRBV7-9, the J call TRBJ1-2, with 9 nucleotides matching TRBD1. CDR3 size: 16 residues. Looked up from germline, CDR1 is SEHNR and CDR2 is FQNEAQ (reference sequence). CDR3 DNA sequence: TGTGCCAGCAGCCGACCTCACCGGACAGGGGACTATGGCTACCCCTTC. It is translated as CASSRPHRTGDYGYPF.

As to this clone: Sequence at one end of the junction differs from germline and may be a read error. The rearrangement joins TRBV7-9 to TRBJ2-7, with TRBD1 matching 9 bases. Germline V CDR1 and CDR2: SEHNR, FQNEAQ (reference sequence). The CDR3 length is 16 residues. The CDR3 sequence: CSSSSPTDRGGYEQYF. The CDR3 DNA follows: TGTTCCAGCAGCTCGCCTACGGACAGGGGCGGGTACGAGCAGTACTTC.

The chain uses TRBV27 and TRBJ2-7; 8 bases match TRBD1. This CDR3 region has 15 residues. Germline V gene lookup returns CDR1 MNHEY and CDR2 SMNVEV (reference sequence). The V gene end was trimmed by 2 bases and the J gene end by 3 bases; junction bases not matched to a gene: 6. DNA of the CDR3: TGTGCCAGCAGTTTAAACCTTGACAGGGGCTACGAGCAGTACTTC. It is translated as CASSLNLDRGYEQYF.